This T cell receptor (beta chain) was recorded in a study of blood T cell repertoires in COVID-19. The overall study: PBMCs, B-cell-depleted T cells, or T cells provided the cDNA or gDNA that made up the material.

TCRdb's copy holds only in-frame clones and misses some; the assay was immunoSEQ multiplex PCR. The table records 90,000 to 120,000 clones, about 91% of them present only once. This clone is a singleton in its sample. Germline assignment: CDR1 SGDLS and CDR2 YYNGEE. The CDR3 loop spans 16 amino acids. Trimming took 4 bases from V and 3 from J; bases not matched to a gene: 9. This chain uses TRBV9 with TRBJ2-2; 7 nucleotides line up with TRBD1. Material for sequencing was peripheral blood. This TCR derives from a middle-aged man with active or convalescent COVID-19. Here the CDR3 DNA reads TGTGCCAGCAGCCCAAAGGGACAGCTTCACACCGGGGAGCTGTTTTTT. Translated: CASSPKGQLHTGELFF. The variable domain in full, with the rest retrieved from reference TRBV9 and TRBJ2-2, is DSGVTQTPKHLITATGQRVTLRCSPRSGDLSVYWYQQSLDQGLQFLIQYYNGEERAKGNILERFSAQQFPDLHSELNLSSLELGDSALYFCASSPKGQLHTGELFFGEGSRLTVL.